A single sample is the source of the 3 T cell receptor beta chains below, sequenced in a study of cytotoxic CD8 clonotypes in ibrutinib-treated CLL. Clones were sequenced by immunoSEQ multiplex PCR, and TCRdb holds only the in-frame ones, with some missing. The table records about 120,000 clones, 58% of them present only once. This specimen consisted of PBMCs, obtained after 24 months of ibrutinib treatment. These receptors all come from a human donor with chronic lymphocytic leukemia.

Concerning this clone: One end of the junction is discordant with germline, which a read error may explain. This chain uses TRBV28 with TRBJ2-5; D possibly corresponds to TRBD1 (5 bases). Germline V CDR1 and CDR2: MDHEN, SYDVKM. The CDR3 spans 15 residues. As DNA, the CDR3 is TGTGCCAGCAGCCTAGGGGCGGTATACCAGGAGACCCAGTACTTC. It translates to CASSLGAVYQETQYF.

The CDR3 DNA sequence: TGTGCGACCAGTACGATGAACACTGAAGCTTTCTTT. Residues: CATSTMNTEAFF. The V call is TRBV5-6, the J call TRBJ1-1, with no clear D. The CDR3 runs 12 residues. Germline V CDR1 and CDR2: SGHDT, YYEEEE.

This clone was recorded only once. The chain employs TRBV2 and TRBJ2-3; D remains unclear. The germline gives CDR1 SNHLY, CDR2 FYNNEI. The V end was cut by 2 bases, the J end by 0 bases, with 6 bases between. The CDR3 consists of 14 residues. The CDR3, as DNA: TGTGCCAGCAGTGAACAGGTTAGCACAGATACGCAGTATTTT. It is translated as CASSEQVSTDTQYF. Looking up the rest from reference TRBV2 and TRBJ2-3 gives the full variable domain: EPEVTQTPSHQVTQMGQEVILRCVPISNHLYFYWYRQILGQKVEFLVSFYNNEISEKSEIFDDQFSVERPDGSNFTLKIRSTKLEDSAMYFCASSEQVSTDTQYFGPGTRLTVL.